Here is one TCR beta chain with its context. This entry comes from a study of shared clonotypes between healthy human individuals. TCRdb's copy holds only in-frame clones and misses some; the assay was immunoSEQ multiplex PCR. The table includes some 1,600,000 clones, 95% to 99% detected once. The sequenced sample was naive CD4+ T cells sorted from blood. Noted subset: CD45RA+ positively selected. The TCR sequence derives from a man younger than 40 in good health.

The CDR3 spells CASSLVGTALNTEAFF. The CDR3 DNA follows: TGTGCCAGCAGTTTGGTAGGGACCGCCTTGAACACTGAAGCTTTCTTT. The chain combines TRBV28 with TRBJ1-1; weak D call: TRBD1 (5 bases). Trimming left V 3 bases short and J 0 bases short, with 14 bases between. This CDR3 is built from 16 residues. Germline V lookup: CDR1 MDHEN, CDR2 SYDVKM.